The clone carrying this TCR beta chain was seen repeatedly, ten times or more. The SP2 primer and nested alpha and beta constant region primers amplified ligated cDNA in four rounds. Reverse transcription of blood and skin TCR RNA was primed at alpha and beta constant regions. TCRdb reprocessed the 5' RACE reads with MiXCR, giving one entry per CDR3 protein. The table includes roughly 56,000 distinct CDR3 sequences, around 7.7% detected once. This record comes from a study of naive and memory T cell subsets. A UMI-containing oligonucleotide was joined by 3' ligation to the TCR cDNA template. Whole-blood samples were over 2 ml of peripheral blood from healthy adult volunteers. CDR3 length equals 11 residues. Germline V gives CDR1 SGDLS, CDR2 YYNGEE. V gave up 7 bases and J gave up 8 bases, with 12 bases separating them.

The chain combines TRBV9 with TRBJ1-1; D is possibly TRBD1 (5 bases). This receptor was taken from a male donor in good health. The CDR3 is CASGWGEEAFF. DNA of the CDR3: TGTGCCAGCGGGTGGGGGGAAGAAGCTTTCTTT.